The present entry profiles one TCR beta chain with its context. The data stem from a study of blood T cell repertoires in COVID-19. Sequenced by immunoSEQ multiplex PCR; TCRdb stores in-frame clones only, minus some. Altogether approximately 130,000 clones are present, more than 75% being singletons, with the ten largest covering 3.5% to 4.5%. Germline V gene sequence: CDR1 MDHEN, CDR2 SYDVKM. CDR3 length: 15 residues. The trim removed 7 bases at V and 2 bases at J, leaving 7 bases unmatched. This sequence was found in a man in his 60s with acute or convalescent COVID-19. The chain recombines TRBV28 with TRBJ2-1; 8 bases line up with TRBD2. The sample consisted of peripheral blood. CDR3 protein: CASTRGGGTYNEQFF. In DNA, the CDR3 is TGTGCCAGCACCCGGGGGGGCGGGACCTACAATGAGCAGTTCTTC.